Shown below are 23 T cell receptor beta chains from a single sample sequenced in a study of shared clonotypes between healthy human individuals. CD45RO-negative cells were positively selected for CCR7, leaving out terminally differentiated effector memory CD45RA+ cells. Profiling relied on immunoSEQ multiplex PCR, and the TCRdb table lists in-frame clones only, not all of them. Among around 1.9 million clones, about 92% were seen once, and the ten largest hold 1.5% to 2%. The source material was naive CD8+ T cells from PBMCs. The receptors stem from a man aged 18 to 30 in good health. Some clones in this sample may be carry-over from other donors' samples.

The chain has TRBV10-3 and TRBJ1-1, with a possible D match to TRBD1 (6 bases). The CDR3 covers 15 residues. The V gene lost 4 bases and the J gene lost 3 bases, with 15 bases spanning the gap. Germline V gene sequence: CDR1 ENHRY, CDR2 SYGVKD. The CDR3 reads CAISVPTGRDTEAFF. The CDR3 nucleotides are TGTGCCATCAGTGTTCCGACAGGACGGGACACTGAAGCTTTCTTT.

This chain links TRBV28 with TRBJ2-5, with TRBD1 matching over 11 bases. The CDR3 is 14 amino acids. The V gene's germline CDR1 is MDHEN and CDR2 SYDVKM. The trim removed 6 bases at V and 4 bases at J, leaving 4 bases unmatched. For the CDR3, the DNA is TGTGCCAGCAGGTCCGGGACAGGGGGAGAGACCCAGTACTTC. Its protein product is CASRSGTGGETQYF.

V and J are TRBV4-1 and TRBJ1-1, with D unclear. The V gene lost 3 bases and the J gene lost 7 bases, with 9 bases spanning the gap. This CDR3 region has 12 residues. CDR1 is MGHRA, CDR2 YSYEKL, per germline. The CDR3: CASSHARGEAFF. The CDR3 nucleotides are TGCGCCAGCAGCCATGCACGGGGTGAAGCTTTCTTT.

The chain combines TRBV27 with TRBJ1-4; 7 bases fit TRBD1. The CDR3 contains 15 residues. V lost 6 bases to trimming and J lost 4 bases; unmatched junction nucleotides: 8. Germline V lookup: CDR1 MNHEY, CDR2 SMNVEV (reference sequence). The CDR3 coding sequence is TGTGCCAGCAGCACTCGACAGGGAAGTAATGAAAAACTGTTTTTT. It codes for CASSTRQGSNEKLFF.

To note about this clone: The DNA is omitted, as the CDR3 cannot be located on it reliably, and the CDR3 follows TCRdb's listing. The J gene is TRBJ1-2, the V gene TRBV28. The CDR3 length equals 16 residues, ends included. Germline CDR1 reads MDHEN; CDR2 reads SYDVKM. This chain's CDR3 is CASSFGEGDLWDGYTF.

The CDR3 here is CASSSTTGPIYGYTF. In DNA, the CDR3 is TGCGCCAGCAGCTCCACGACAGGGCCGATCTATGGCTACACCTTC. The gene calls are TRBV5-1 and TRBJ1-2; 7 bases are shared with TRBD1. There are 15 residues in the CDR3. CDR1 SGHRS and CDR2 YFSETQ come from the germline V gene. Losses at the gene ends were 3 bases for V and 4 bases for J; bases not matched to a gene: 9.

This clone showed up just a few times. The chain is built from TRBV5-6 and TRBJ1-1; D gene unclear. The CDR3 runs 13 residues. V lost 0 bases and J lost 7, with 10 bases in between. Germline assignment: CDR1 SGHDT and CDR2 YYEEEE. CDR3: CASSLAEQSEAFF. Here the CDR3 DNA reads TGTGCCAGCAGCTTGGCGGAACAGAGTGAAGCTTTCTTT.

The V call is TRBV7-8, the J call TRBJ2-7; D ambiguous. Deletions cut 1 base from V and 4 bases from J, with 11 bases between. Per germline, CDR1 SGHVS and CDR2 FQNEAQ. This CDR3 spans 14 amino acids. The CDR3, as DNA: TGTGCCAGCAGCTTAGTCACGGGTCTATACGAGCAGTACTTC. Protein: CASSLVTGLYEQYF.

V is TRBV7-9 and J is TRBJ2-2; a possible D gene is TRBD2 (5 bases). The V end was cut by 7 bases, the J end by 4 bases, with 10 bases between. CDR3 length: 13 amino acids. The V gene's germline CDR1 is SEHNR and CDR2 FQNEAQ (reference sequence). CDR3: CASNAGLTGELFF. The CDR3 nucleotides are TGTGCCAGCAACGCGGGCCTCACCGGGGAGCTGTTTTTT.

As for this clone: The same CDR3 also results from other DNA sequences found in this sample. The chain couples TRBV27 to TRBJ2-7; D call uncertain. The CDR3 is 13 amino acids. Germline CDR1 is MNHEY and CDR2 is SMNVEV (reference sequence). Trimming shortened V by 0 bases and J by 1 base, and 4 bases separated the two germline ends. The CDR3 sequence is CASSLSVSYEQYF. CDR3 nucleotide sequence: TGTGCCAGCAGTTTATCGGTGTCCTACGAGCAGTACTTC.

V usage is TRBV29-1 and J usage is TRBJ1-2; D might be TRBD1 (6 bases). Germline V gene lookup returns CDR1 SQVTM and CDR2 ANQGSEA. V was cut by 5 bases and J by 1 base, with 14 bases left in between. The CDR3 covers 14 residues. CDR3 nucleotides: TGCAGCGTTTACGGGGGCCTTCGTAACTATGGCTACACCTTC. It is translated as CSVYGGLRNYGYTF.

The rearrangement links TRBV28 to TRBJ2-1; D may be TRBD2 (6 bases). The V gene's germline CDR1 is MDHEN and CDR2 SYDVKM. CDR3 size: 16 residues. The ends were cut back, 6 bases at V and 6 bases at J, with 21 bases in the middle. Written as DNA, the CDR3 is TGTGCCAGCAGACAAACCCCAGGAGGGCCGTTCAATGAGCAGTTCTTC. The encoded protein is CASRQTPGGPFNEQFF.

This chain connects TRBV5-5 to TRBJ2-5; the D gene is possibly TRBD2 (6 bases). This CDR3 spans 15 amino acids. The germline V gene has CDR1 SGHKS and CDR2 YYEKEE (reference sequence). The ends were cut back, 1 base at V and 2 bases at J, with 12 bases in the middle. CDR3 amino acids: CASSLMLANQETQYF. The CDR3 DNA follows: TGTGCCAGCAGCTTGATGCTAGCGAATCAAGAGACCCAGTACTTC.

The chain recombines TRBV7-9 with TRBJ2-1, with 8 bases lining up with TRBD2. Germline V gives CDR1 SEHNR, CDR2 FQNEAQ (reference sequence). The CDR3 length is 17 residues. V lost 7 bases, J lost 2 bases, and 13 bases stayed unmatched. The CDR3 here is CASNPDTSGATYNEQFF. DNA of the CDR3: TGTGCCAGCAACCCTGACACTAGCGGAGCTACCTACAATGAGCAGTTCTTC.

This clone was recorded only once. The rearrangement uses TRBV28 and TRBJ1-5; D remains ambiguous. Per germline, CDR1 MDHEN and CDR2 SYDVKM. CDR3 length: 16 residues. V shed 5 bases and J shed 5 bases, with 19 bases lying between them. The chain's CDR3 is CASSLQPGKTYQPQHF. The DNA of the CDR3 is TGTGCCAGCAGTCTACAACCGGGAAAGACCTATCAGCCCCAGCATTTT.

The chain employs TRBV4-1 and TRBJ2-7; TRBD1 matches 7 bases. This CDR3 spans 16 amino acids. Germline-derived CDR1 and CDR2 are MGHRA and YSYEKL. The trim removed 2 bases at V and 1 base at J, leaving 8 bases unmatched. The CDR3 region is CASSQPSRDRSYEQYF. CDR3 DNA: TGCGCCAGCAGCCAACCGAGCCGGGACAGATCCTACGAGCAGTACTTC.

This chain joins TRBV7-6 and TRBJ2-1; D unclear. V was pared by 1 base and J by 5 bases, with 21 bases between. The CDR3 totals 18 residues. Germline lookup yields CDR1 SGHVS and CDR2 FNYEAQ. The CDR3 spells CASSLGQPGSVVDNEQFF. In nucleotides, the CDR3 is TGTGCCAGCAGCTTAGGCCAGCCCGGTAGTGTGGTGGACAATGAGCAGTTCTTC.

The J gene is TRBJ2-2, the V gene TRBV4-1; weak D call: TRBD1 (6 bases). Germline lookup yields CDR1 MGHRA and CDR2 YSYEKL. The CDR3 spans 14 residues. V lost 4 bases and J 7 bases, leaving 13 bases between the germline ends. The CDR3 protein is CASSLGQVGGELFF. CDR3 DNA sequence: TGCGCCAGCAGCCTGGGACAAGTTGGCGGGGAGCTGTTTTTT.

CDR3 sequence: CASSPLGTSGSLWNEQFF. For the CDR3, the DNA is TGTGCCAGCAGCCCTCTGGGGACTAGCGGGAGCCTTTGGAATGAGCAGTTCTTC. The gene calls are TRBV14 and TRBJ2-1, with TRBD2 identical over 14 bases. V shed 4 bases and J 7 bases; nucleotides not matched to a gene: 12. Per the germline V gene, CDR1 is SGHDN and CDR2 is FVKESK. There are 18 residues in the CDR3.

CDR3 sequence: CASSPGAAGGFTEAFF. In DNA, the CDR3 is TGTGCCAGCAGCCCCGGTGCGGCAGGGGGCTTCACTGAAGCTTTCTTT. This chain uses TRBV7-9 with TRBJ1-1; 8 bases match TRBD1. With V trimmed by 5 bases and J by 4 bases, 12 bases remained unmatched. Germline CDR1 is SEHNR and CDR2 is FQNEAQ (reference sequence). The CDR3 totals 16 residues. The variable domain in full, with the rest retrieved from reference TRBV7-9 and TRBJ1-1, is DTGVSQNPRHKITKRGQNVTFRCDPISEHNRLYWYRQTLGQGPEFLTYFQNEAQLEKSRLLSDRFSAERPKGSFSTLEIQRTEQGDSAMYLCASSPGAAGGFTEAFFGQGTRLTVV.

CDR3: CSVQEQGGAGNTIYF. Here the CDR3 DNA reads TGCAGCGTCCAAGAACAGGGGGGAGCTGGAAACACCATATATTTT. This chain connects TRBV29-1 to TRBJ1-3, with 8 bases matching TRBD1. The CDR3 has 15 residues. Germline-derived CDR1 and CDR2 are SQVTM and ANQGSEA. After removal of 6 bases from V and 2 bases from J, the junction contained 9 bases not matched to a gene.

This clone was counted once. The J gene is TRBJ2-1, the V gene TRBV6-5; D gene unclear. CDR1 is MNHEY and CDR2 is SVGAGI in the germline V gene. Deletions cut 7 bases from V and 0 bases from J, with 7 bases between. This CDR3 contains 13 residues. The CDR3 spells CASTSSSYNEQFF. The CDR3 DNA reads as TGTGCCAGCACTTCAAGCTCCTACAATGAGCAGTTCTTC.

CDR3 sequence: CASSLVLAGDTQYF. The CDR3 nucleotides are TGTGCCAGCAGCTTAGTACTAGCGGGAGATACGCAGTATTTT. The chain is built from TRBV7-9 and TRBJ2-3; 9 nucleotides align to TRBD2. The CDR3 contains 14 residues. Germline V lookup: CDR1 SEHNR, CDR2 FQNEAQ (reference sequence). V dropped 1 base and J dropped 5; count of bases not matched to a gene: 1.